This note documents a single T cell receptor (beta chain) sequence. Its antigen is still unknown. It was with 60 Vbeta and 13 Jbeta primers that the PCR ran. Authors' processing steps: Unique TCR beta chains numbered approximately 80 million in a later analysis, with roughly 10 million shared. Method: immunoSEQ multiplex PCR; TCRdb's copy keeps in-frame clones and lacks some. D and trimming come from the DNA, and the V and J calls and clone size come from that table. The sample lists some 130,000 clones; around three quarters were seen once. The sample comes from a study of cytomegalovirus exposure and HLA in healthy donors. Across the whole study: An analysis done earlier identified fewer than 140 million unique TCR beta sequences from approximately 200 million T cells. Unique TCRs from HLA-typed donors, approximately 80 million of them, were held in an early data release.

Losses at the gene ends were 6 bases for V and 5 bases for J; bases not matched to a gene: 6. Germline CDR1 reads MDHEN; CDR2 reads SYDVKM. The CDR3 covers 14 residues. Study findings and constraints: Most TCR sequences were uncommon, yet certain public TCRs appeared in many donors.

J is TRBJ2-7 and V is TRBV28; 11 nucleotides match TRBD1. The material sequenced was PBMCs. This TCR was sampled from a man aged 30 to 39 in good health. CDR3 in DNA: TGTGCCAGCAGCGGGGACAGGGGGAGGGACGAGCAGTACTTC. Translation gives CASSGDRGRDEQYF.